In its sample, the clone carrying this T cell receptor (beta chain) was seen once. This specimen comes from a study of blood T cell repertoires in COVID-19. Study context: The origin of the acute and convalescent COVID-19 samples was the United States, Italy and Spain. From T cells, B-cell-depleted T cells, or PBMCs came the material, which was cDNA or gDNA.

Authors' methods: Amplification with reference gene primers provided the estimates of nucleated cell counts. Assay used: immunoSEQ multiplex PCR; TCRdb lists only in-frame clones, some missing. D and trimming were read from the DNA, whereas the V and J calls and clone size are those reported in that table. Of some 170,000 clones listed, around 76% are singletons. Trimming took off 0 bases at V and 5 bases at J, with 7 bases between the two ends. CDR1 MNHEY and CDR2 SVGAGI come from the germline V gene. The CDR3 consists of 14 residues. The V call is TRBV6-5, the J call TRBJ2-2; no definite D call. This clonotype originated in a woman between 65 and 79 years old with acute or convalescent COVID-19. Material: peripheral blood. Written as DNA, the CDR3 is TGTGCCAGCAGTTACTCGAGAGAAACCGGGGAGCTGTTTTTT. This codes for CASSYSRETGELFF.